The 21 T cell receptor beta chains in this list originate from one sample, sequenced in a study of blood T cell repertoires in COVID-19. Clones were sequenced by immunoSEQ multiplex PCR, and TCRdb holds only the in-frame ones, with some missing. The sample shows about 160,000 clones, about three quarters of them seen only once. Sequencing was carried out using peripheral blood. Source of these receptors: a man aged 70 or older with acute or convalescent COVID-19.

The CDR3 loop is CASSVGQDTNEKLFF. In DNA form, the CDR3 reads TGTGCCAGCAGCGTAGGTCAGGACACCAATGAAAAACTGTTTTTT. The gene calls are TRBV9 and TRBJ1-4; tentatively, D is TRBD1 (5 bases). CDR1 and CDR2 (germline): SGDLS, YYNGEE. The V and J ends lost 0 bases and 5 bases respectively, with 11 bases between them. This CDR3 region has 15 residues.

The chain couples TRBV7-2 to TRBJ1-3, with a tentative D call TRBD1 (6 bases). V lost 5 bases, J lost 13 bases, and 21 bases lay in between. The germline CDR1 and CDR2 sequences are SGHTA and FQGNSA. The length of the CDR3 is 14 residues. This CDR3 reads CASSPRLQGLGIYF. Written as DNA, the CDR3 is TGTGCCAGCAGCCCGCGGTTACAGGGCCTGGGGATATATTTT. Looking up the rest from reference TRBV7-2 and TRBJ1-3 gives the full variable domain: GAGVSQSPSNKVTEKGKDVELRCDPISGHTALYWYRQSLGQGLEFLIYFQGNSAPDKSGLPSDRFSAERTGGSVSTLTIQRTQQEDSAVYLCASSPRLQGLGIYFGEGSWLTVV.

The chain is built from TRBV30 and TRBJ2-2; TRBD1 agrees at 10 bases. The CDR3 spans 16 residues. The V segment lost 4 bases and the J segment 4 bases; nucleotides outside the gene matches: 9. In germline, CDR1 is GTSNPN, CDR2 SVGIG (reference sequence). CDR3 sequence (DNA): TGTGCCTGGATTCCACTGACAGGGGGCCTCACCGGGGAGCTGTTTTTT. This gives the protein CAWIPLTGGLTGELFF.

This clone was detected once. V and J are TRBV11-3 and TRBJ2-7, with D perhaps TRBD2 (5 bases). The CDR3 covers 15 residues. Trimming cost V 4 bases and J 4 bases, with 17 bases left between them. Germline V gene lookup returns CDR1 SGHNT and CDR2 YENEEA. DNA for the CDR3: TGTGCCAGCAGCTCCGGGCACCAGAGGACTTACGAGCAGTACTTC. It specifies CASSSGHQRTYEQYF.

In DNA, the CDR3 is TGTGCCAGCAGCTCCGGACAGTTCCTTAATGAAAAACTGTTTTTT. It is translated as CASSSGQFLNEKLFF. The chain employs TRBV28 and TRBJ1-4; D perhaps matches TRBD1 (6 bases). The V end was cut by 6 bases, the J end by 4 bases, with 15 bases between. The V gene's germline CDR1 is MDHEN and CDR2 SYDVKM. The length of the CDR3 is 15 residues. Full variable domain (rest looked up from reference TRBV28 and TRBJ1-4): DVKVTQSSRYLVKRTGEKVFLECVQDMDHENMFWYRQDPGLGLRLIYFSYDVKMKEKGDIPEGYSVSREKKERFSLILESASTNQTSMYLCASSSGQFLNEKLFFGSGTQLSVL.

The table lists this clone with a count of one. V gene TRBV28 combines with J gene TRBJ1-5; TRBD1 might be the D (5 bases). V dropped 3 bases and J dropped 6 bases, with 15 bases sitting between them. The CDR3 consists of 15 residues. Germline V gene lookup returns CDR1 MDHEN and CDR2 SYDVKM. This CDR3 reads CASSFGDRGGQPQHF. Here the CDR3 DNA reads TGTGCCAGCAGTTTTGGGGATCGGGGGGGTCAGCCCCAGCATTTT.

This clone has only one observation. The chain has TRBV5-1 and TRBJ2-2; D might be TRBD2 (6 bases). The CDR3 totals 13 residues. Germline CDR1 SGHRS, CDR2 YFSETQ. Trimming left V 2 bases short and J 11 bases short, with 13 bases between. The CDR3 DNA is TGCGCCAGCAGCTTTACGGGACTCCGAGAGCTGTTTTTT. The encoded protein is CASSFTGLRELFF.

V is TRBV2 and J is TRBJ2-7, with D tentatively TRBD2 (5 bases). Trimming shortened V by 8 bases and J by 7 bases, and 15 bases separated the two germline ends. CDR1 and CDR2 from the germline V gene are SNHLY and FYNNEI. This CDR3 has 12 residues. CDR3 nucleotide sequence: TGTGCCAGCTTTCAGACAACGGGGGAGCAGTACTTC. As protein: CASFQTTGEQYF.

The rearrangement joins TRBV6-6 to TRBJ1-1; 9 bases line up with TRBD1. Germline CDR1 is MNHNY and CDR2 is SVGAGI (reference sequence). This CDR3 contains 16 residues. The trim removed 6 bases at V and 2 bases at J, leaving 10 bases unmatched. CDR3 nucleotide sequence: TGTGCCAGCAGCCACCCGACAGGGGGGTTCAACACTGAAGCTTTCTTT. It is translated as CASSHPTGGFNTEAFF.

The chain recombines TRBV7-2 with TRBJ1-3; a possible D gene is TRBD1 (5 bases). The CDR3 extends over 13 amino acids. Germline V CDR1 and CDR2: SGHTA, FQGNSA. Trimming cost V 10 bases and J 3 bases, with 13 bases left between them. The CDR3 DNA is TGTGCCACTGATGGGGGGGTTGGAAACACCATATATTTT. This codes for CATDGGVGNTIYF.

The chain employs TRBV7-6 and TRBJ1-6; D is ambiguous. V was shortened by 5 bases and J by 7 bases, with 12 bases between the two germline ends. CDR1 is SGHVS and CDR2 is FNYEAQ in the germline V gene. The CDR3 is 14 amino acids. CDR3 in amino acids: CASSPKRVNSPLHF. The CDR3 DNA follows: TGTGCCAGCAGCCCGAAAAGAGTCAATTCACCCCTCCACTTT.

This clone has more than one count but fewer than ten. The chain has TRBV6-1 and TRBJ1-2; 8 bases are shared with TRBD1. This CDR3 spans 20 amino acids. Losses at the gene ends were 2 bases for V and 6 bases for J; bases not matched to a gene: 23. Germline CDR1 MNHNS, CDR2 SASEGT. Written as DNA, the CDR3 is TGTGCCAGCAGTGAATCTGCGGGGTTGGGGATTCAGGGGGCGCGCAATGGCTACACCTTC. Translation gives CASSESAGLGIQGARNGYTF.

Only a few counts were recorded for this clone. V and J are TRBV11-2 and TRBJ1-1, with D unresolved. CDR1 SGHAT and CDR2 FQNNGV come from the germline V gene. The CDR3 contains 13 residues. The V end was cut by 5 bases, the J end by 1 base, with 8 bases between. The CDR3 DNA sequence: TGTGCCAGCAGCCCAATACAGAACACTGAAGCTTTCTTT. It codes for CASSPIQNTEAFF.

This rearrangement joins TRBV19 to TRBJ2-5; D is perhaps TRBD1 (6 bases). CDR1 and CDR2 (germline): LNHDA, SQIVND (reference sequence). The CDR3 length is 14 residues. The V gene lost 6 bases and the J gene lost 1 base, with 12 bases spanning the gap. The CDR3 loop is CASSKGHLQETQYF. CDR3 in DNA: TGTGCCAGTAGCAAGGGACACCTCCAAGAGACCCAGTACTTC.

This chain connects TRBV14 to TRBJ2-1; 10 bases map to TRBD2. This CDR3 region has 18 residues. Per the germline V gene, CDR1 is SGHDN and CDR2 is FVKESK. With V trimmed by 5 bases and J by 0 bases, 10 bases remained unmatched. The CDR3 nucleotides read TGTGCCAGCAGCTCTCAAGGATCTAGCGGGGGCTCCTACAATGAGCAGTTCTTC. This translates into CASSSQGSSGGSYNEQFF.

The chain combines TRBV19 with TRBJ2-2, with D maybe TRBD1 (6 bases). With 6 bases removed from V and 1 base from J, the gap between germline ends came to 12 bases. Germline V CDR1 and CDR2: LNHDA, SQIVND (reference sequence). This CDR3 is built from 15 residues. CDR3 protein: CASSTGTQNTGELFF. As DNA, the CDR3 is TGTGCCAGTAGCACCGGGACACAGAACACCGGGGAGCTGTTTTTT.

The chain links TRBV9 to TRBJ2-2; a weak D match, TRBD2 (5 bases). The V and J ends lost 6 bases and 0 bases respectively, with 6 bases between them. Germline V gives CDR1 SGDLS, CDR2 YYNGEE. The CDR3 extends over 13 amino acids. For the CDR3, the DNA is TGTGCCAGCAACGGGGCGAACACCGGGGAGCTGTTTTTT. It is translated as CASNGANTGELFF.

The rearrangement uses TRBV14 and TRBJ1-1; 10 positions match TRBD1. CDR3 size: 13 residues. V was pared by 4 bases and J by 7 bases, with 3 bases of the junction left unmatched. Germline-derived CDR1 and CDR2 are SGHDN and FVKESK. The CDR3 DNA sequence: TGTGCCAGCAGCCCCCGGACAGGGGGTGAAGCTTTCTTT. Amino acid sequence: CASSPRTGGEAFF.

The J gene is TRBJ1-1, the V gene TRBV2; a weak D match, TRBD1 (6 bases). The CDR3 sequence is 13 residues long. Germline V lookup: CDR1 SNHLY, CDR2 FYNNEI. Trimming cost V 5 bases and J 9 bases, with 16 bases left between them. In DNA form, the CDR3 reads TGTGCCAGCAGTATTACAGGGTATTCCCAAGCTTTCTTT. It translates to CASSITGYSQAFF.

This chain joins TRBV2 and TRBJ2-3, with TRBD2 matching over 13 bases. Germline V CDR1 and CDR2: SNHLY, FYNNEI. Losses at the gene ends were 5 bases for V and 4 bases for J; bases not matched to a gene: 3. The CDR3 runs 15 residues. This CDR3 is CASSPGLAGSDTQYF. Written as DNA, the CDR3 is TGTGCCAGCAGTCCGGGACTAGCGGGGTCAGATACGCAGTATTTT.

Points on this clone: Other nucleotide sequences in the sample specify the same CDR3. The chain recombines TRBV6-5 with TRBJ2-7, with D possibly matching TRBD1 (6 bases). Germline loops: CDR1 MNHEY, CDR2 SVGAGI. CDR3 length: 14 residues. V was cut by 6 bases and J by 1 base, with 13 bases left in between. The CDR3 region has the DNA TGTGCCAGCAGGACAGGTACGGGATCCTACGAGCAGTACTTC. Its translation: CASRTGTGSYEQYF.